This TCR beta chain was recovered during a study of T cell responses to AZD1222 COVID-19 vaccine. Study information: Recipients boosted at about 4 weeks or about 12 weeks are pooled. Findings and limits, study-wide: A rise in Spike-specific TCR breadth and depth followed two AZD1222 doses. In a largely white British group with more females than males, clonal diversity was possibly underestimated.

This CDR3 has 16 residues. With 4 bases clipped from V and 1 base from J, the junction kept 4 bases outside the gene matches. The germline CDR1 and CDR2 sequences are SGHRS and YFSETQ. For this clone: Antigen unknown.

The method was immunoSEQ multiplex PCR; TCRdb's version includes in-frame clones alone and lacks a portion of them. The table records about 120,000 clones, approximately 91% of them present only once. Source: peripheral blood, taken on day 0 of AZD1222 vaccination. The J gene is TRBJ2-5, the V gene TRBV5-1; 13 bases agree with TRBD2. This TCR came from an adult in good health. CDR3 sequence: CASSPGLAGIQETQYF. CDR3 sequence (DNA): TGCGCCAGCAGCCCGGGACTAGCGGGGATCCAAGAGACCCAGTACTTC.